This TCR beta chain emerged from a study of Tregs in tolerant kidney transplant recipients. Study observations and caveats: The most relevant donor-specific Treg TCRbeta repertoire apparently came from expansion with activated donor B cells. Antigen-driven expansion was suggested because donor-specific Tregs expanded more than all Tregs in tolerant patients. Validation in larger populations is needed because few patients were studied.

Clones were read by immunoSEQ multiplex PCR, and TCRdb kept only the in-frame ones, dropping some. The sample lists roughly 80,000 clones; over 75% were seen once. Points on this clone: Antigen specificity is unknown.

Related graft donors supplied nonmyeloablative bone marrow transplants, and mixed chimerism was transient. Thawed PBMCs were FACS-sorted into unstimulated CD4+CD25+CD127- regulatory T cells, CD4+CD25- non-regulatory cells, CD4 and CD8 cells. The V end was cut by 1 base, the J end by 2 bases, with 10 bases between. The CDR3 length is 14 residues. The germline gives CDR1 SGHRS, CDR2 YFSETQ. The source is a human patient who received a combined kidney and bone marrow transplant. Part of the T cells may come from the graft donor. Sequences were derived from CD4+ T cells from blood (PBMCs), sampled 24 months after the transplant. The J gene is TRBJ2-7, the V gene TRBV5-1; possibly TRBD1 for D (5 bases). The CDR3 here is CASSLFQGTYEQYF. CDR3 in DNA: TGCGCCAGCAGCTTGTTTCAGGGCACCTACGAGCAGTACTTC. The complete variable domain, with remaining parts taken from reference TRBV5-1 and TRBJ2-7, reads KAGVTQTPRYLIKTRGQQVTLSCSPISGHRSVSWYQQTPGQGLQFLFEYFSETQRNKGNFPGRFSGRQFSNSRSEMNVSTLELGDSALYLCASSLFQGTYEQYFGPGTRLTVT.